Shown below are 27 T cell receptor beta chains from a single sample sequenced in a study of cytomegalovirus exposure and HLA in healthy donors. PCR involved 60 Vbeta and 13 Jbeta primers. Using immunoSEQ multiplex PCR, the repertoire was profiled, and TCRdb retains in-frame clones only, with some absent. The sample has roughly 200,000 clones; around 80% are singletons. The specimen was PBMCs. These TCRs come from a woman aged 55 to 70 in good health and CMV-seropositive.

This clone was seen only a few times. The chain employs TRBV19 and TRBJ1-1; D ambiguous. The CDR3 totals 13 residues. Looked up from germline, CDR1 is LNHDA and CDR2 is SQIVND (reference sequence). Between the trimmed V and J ends, which lost 1 base and 4 bases, there was a span of 7 bases. CDR3 coding DNA: TGTGCCAGTAGTATAGCAGAGGGCACTGAAGCTTTCTTT. Its translation: CASSIAEGTEAFF. Full variable domain (remainder filled in from reference TRBV19 and TRBJ1-1): DGGITQSPKYLFRKEGQNVTLSCEQNLNHDAMYWYRQDPGQGLRLIYYSQIVNDFQKGDIAEGYSVSREKKESFPLTVTSAQKNPTAFYLCASSIAEGTEAFFGQGTRLTVV.

The chain joins TRBV29-1 to TRBJ1-1; D is undetermined. Germline V gene sequence: CDR1 SQVTM, CDR2 ANQGSEA. Deletions cut 8 bases from V and 5 bases from J, with 15 bases between. The CDR3 totals 12 residues. The CDR3 coding sequence is TGCAGCAGCGGGATGAGTGGGACTGAAGCTTTCTTT. Translation: CSSGMSGTEAFF.

This chain links TRBV10-3 with TRBJ1-1; maybe TRBD1 (6 bases). Trimming left V 10 bases short and J 0 bases short, with 9 bases between. The germline V gene has CDR1 ENHRY and CDR2 SYGVKD. The CDR3 contains 12 residues. The CDR3 region has the DNA TGTGCCAGTGGACAGTTGAACACTGAAGCTTTCTTT. Translating it yields CASGQLNTEAFF.

The chain has TRBV5-1 and TRBJ1-6; D unresolved. The CDR3 extends over 15 amino acids. Germline V CDR1 and CDR2: SGHRS, YFSETQ. V was clipped by 0 bases and J by 7 bases, with 11 bases between them. The DNA of the CDR3 is TGCGCCAGCAGCTTGGCCCTCGGGAGAAATTCACCCCTCCACTTT. Its protein product is CASSLALGRNSPLHF.

In nucleotides, the CDR3 is TGTGCCATCGGGGCAGAGGCTAACACTGAAGCTTTCTTT. It is translated as CAIGAEANTEAFF. This chain joins TRBV10-3 and TRBJ1-1; possible D gene TRBD1, 5 bases. This CDR3 has 13 residues. Germline V gene data show CDR1 as ENHRY and CDR2 as SYGVKD. Trimming removed 8 bases from V and 2 bases from J, with 12 bases in between.

In nucleotides, the CDR3 is TGTGCCAGCAGCGTAGCGGGACAGGGGACTGGCTCTGGAAACACCATATATTTT. Amino acid sequence: CASSVAGQGTGSGNTIYF. The chain joins TRBV9 to TRBJ1-3; 10 bases match TRBD1. This CDR3 region has 18 residues. Germline assignment: CDR1 SGDLS and CDR2 YYNGEE. Trimming removed 0 bases from V and 0 bases from J; junction bases left unmatched: 6. The full variable domain, rest sourced from reference TRBV9 and TRBJ1-3, is DSGVTQTPKHLITATGQRVTLRCSPRSGDLSVYWYQQSLDQGLQFLIQYYNGEERAKGNILERFSAQQFPDLHSELNLSSLELGDSALYFCASSVAGQGTGSGNTIYFGEGSWLTVV.

The chain recombines TRBV27 with TRBJ2-1; 16 nucleotides agree with TRBD2. The J segment lost 8 bases and the V segment lost 7 bases, leaving 5 bases of the junction unmatched. The CDR3 runs 15 residues. Germline values: CDR1 MNHEY, CDR2 SMNVEV (reference sequence). The CDR3 is CASTPGLAGGYEQFF. The CDR3 coding sequence is TGTGCCAGCACCCCGGGACTAGCGGGGGGGTATGAGCAGTTCTTC.

This clone was observed a handful of times. CDR3: CASSQDYSYNEKLFF. In DNA form, the CDR3 reads TGTGCCAGCAGCCAAGACTACAGCTATAATGAAAAACTGTTTTTT. The V gene is TRBV4-2, the J gene TRBJ1-4; the D is unclear. Germline CDR1 and CDR2: LGHNA and YNFKEQ. V shed 0 bases and J shed 4 bases, with 9 bases lying between them. CDR3 length: 15 residues.

This sequence joins TRBV11-3 and TRBJ1-1; 8 bases align to TRBD1. Germline V gene sequence: CDR1 SGHNT, CDR2 YENEEA. The CDR3 length is 13 residues. V gave up 3 bases and J gave up 8 bases; unmatched junction bases: 5. The CDR3 nucleotides are TGTGCCAGCAGCTTGAGGACAGGGCTGGAAGCTTTCTTT. This translates into CASSLRTGLEAFF. Looking up the rest from reference TRBV11-3 and TRBJ1-1 gives the full variable domain: EAGVVQSPRYKIIEKKQPVAFWCNPISGHNTLYWYLQNLGQGPELLIRYENEEAVDDSQLPKDRFSAERLKGVDSTLKIQPAELGDSAVYLCASSLRTGLEAFFGQGTRLTVV.

The chain links TRBV19 to TRBJ2-1, with TRBD2 matching 8 bases. In germline, CDR1 is LNHDA, CDR2 SQIVND (reference sequence). CDR3 length equals 13 residues. Trimming at V came to 8 bases and at J to 9 bases, leaving 9 bases not matched to a gene. The CDR3 is CASGRGALIEQFF. In nucleotides, the CDR3 is TGTGCCAGTGGGCGGGGGGCCTTGATTGAGCAGTTCTTC.

This clone appeared a few times. The V and J genes are TRBV7-9 and TRBJ2-5, with a possible D match to TRBD2 (6 bases). Trimming removed 3 bases at V and 2 bases at J, with 19 bases between. The CDR3 has 17 residues. The germline CDR1 and CDR2 sequences are SEHNR and FQNEAQ (reference sequence). This chain's CDR3 is CASSFLIGTPKQETQYF. The CDR3 DNA reads TGTGCCAGCAGCTTCCTAATCGGGACTCCCAAGCAAGAGACCCAGTACTTC.

The chain links TRBV19 to TRBJ1-5; TRBD1 agrees at 9 bases. The CDR3 has 18 amino acids. Trimming took 1 base from V and 0 from J; bases not matched to a gene: 7. Germline V gives CDR1 LNHDA, CDR2 SQIVND (reference sequence). The CDR3 DNA reads as TGTGCCAGTAGTATAGGGGGACAGGGTGGTTCTAGCAATCAGCCCCAGCATTTT. This gives the protein CASSIGGQGGSSNQPQHF.

This clone was seen a few times. The V call is TRBV25-1, the J call TRBJ1-6; D uncertain. The CDR3 consists of 13 residues. Germline V lookup: CDR1 MGHDK, CDR2 SYGVNS. Trimming shortened V by 8 bases and J by 4 bases, and 9 bases separated the two germline ends. The CDR3 DNA is TGTGCCAGCTCTGACACTTATAATTCACCCCTCCACTTT. It yields the protein CASSDTYNSPLHF.

This chain connects TRBV9 to TRBJ1-1; D may be TRBD1 (5 bases). The germline gives CDR1 SGDLS, CDR2 YYNGEE. Trimming removed 1 base from V and 1 base from J, with 8 bases in between. The CDR3 sequence is 14 residues long. The CDR3 nucleotides read TGTGCCAGCAGCGTACAGGGTTGGAACACTGAAGCTTTCTTT. Translating gives CASSVQGWNTEAFF.

The V call is TRBV28, the J call TRBJ1-2, with TRBD1 identical over 8 bases. J was trimmed by 2 bases and V by 4 bases; bases with no gene match: 9. The CDR3 sequence is 16 residues long. The germline gives CDR1 MDHEN, CDR2 SYDVKM. The DNA of the CDR3 is TGTGCCAGCAGTTCATACGACAGGGGATCGAACTATGGCTACACCTTC. Translation: CASSSYDRGSNYGYTF.

The chain uses TRBV30 and TRBJ1-1; D gene ambiguous. V was pared by 3 bases and J by 2 bases, with 16 bases between. The germline CDR1 and CDR2 sequences are GTSNPN and SVGIG (reference sequence). The CDR3 runs to 15 residues. The CDR3 DNA is TGTGCCTGGAGACCGGTGTCCCGCCTTAACACTGAAGCTTTCTTT. Protein sequence: CAWRPVSRLNTEAFF.

The gene calls are TRBV7-8 and TRBJ2-7; D is possibly TRBD2 (5 bases). Per the germline V gene, CDR1 is SGHVS and CDR2 is FQNEAQ. V was cut by 3 bases and J by 4 bases, with 13 bases left in between. This CDR3 has 14 residues. Written as DNA, the CDR3 is TGTGCCAGCAGCTTTTCATTGAGGGATTACGAGCAGTACTTC. It translates to CASSFSLRDYEQYF. The full variable domain, rest sourced from reference TRBV7-8 and TRBJ2-7, is GAGVSQSPRYKVAKRGQDVALRCDPISGHVSLFWYQQALGQGPEFLTYFQNEAQLDKSGLPSDRFFAERPEGSVSTLKIQRTQQEDSAVYLCASSFSLRDYEQYFGPGTRLTVT.

The V gene is TRBV18, the J gene TRBJ2-4; weak D call: TRBD2 (5 bases). This CDR3 spans 14 amino acids. The V gene lost 2 bases and the J gene lost 7 bases, with 12 bases spanning the gap. Germline V lookup: CDR1 KGHSH, CDR2 LQKENI. The CDR3 loop reads CASSPAGVGNIQYF. CDR3 coding DNA: TGTGCCAGCTCACCAGCCGGGGTGGGCAACATTCAGTACTTC. The complete variable domain, with remaining parts taken from reference TRBV18 and TRBJ2-4, reads NAGVMQNPRHLVRRRGQEARLRCSPMKGHSHVYWYRQLPEEGLKFMVYLQKENIIDESGMPKERFSAEFPKEGPSILRIQQVVRGDSAAYFCASSPAGVGNIQYFGAGTRLSVL.

This rearrangement joins TRBV7-9 to TRBJ2-3, with D possibly being TRBD2 (7 bases). The germline V gene has CDR1 SEHNR and CDR2 FQNEAQ (reference sequence). This CDR3 contains 15 residues. Trimming cost V 3 bases and J 0 bases, with 10 bases left between them. Here the CDR3 reads CASSFGGPSTDTQYF. The CDR3 DNA follows: TGTGCCAGCAGCTTCGGGGGGCCGAGCACAGATACGCAGTATTTT. The full variable domain, rest sourced from reference TRBV7-9 and TRBJ2-3, is DTGVSQNPRHKITKRGQNVTFRCDPISEHNRLYWYRQTLGQGPEFLTYFQNEAQLEKSRLLSDRFSAERPKGSFSTLEIQRTEQGDSAMYLCASSFGGPSTDTQYFGPGTRLTVL.

This sequence joins TRBV5-1 and TRBJ1-1; D is undetermined. Per germline, CDR1 SGHRS and CDR2 YFSETQ. V dropped 4 bases and J dropped 0 bases, with 10 bases sitting between them. This CDR3 comprises 14 residues. The CDR3 DNA reads TGCGCCAGCAGCAGGGAGGACCTGAACACTGAAGCTTTCTTT. Protein product: CASSREDLNTEAFF. The full variable domain, with the rest looked up from reference TRBV5-1 and TRBJ1-1, is KAGVTQTPRYLIKTRGQQVTLSCSPISGHRSVSWYQQTPGQGLQFLFEYFSETQRNKGNFPGRFSGRQFSNSRSEMNVSTLELGDSALYLCASSREDLNTEAFFGQGTRLTVV.

This clone was recorded only once. This chain links TRBV5-1 with TRBJ2-7; maybe TRBD1 (6 bases). Per germline, CDR1 SGHRS and CDR2 YFSETQ. The V end lost 4 bases, the J end lost 4 bases, and 9 bases lay between the germline ends. This CDR3 has 12 amino acids. The CDR3 reads CASSEDRYEQYF. The CDR3 region has the DNA TGCGCCAGCAGCGAGGACAGATACGAGCAGTACTTC.

V gene TRBV19 combines with J gene TRBJ2-2, with D maybe TRBD2 (5 bases). V was pared by 3 bases and J by 0 bases, with 17 bases between. The CDR3 loop spans 18 amino acids. The germline CDR1 and CDR2 sequences are LNHDA and SQIVND (reference sequence). The CDR3, as DNA: TGTGCCAGTAGTATCCCCAGCGGAATGCTCGCGAACACCGGGGAGCTGTTTTTT. The encoded protein is CASSIPSGMLANTGELFF.

The chain is built from TRBV7-2 and TRBJ1-2; TRBD1 agrees at 7 bases. CDR1 and CDR2 (germline): SGHTA, FQGNSA. The trim removed 5 bases at V and 0 bases at J, leaving 9 bases unmatched. The CDR3 contains 16 residues. The CDR3 here is CASSPWTGEANYGYTF. The CDR3 DNA reads TGTGCCAGCAGCCCCTGGACAGGCGAAGCTAACTATGGCTACACCTTC.

The chain couples TRBV5-1 to TRBJ1-4, with D perhaps matching TRBD1 (5 bases). Germline lookup yields CDR1 SGHRS and CDR2 YFSETQ. The CDR3 has 15 residues. With 4 bases removed from V and 3 bases from J, the gap between germline ends came to 13 bases. This chain's CDR3 is CASSTWTPPNEKLFF. In DNA, the CDR3 is TGCGCCAGCAGCACATGGACACCTCCTAATGAAAAACTGTTTTTT.

This chain uses TRBV7-8 with TRBJ2-5; 10 positions agree with TRBD1. The germline V gene has CDR1 SGHVS and CDR2 FQNEAQ. Germline trimming cut 0 bases from V and 4 bases from J; bases unmatched to any gene: 5. The CDR3 spans 16 residues. The CDR3 spells CASSLALDRGRETQYF. The DNA for the CDR3 is TGTGCCAGCAGCTTAGCCCTAGACAGGGGGCGAGAGACCCAGTACTTC. Supplemented by reference TRBV7-8 and TRBJ2-5, the full variable domain reads GAGVSQSPRYKVAKRGQDVALRCDPISGHVSLFWYQQALGQGPEFLTYFQNEAQLDKSGLPSDRFFAERPEGSVSTLKIQRTQQEDSAVYLCASSLALDRGRETQYFGPGTRLLVL.

CDR3 in amino acids: CASSGAGGNEQYF. CDR3 in DNA: TGTGCCAGCAGTGGAGCGGGGGGCAACGAGCAGTACTTC. The chain employs TRBV19 and TRBJ2-7; TRBD2 aligns across 9 bases. The CDR3 covers 13 residues. The junction had 8 bases not matched to a gene; V was cut back by 9 bases and J by 5 bases. Germline assignment: CDR1 LNHDA and CDR2 SQIVND (reference sequence).

The rearrangement uses TRBV7-2 and TRBJ2-2; TRBD2 aligns across 8 bases. The length of the CDR3 is 16 residues. V gave up 1 base and J gave up 1 base; unmatched junction bases: 2. The germline V gene has CDR1 SGHTA and CDR2 FQGNSA. The CDR3 DNA reads as TGTGCCAGCAGCTTAGTAGCGGGGTGGAACACCGGGGAGCTGTTTTTT. Its translation: CASSLVAGWNTGELFF.